This T cell receptor (beta chain) was sequenced during a study of shared clonotypes between healthy human individuals. Study observations and caveats: Some clonotypes were shared by all four sorted-subset donors, while others were not shared. The non-shared ones had lower generation probabilities than the shared ones. Memory subsets had estimated richness that was generally smaller than that of naive subsets.

CD45RO-negative, CCR7-selected cells formed the naive CD8 fraction, which excluded terminally differentiated effector memory CD45RA+ cells. Notes on this clone: What it recognizes is unknown.

Researchers ran the assay at a deep level. The data were produced by immunoSEQ multiplex PCR, yet TCRdb's version contains in-frame clones alone and is incomplete. Of about 550,000 clones in the sample, over 95% were seen once. Trimming removed 1 base from V and 4 bases from J; junction bases left unmatched: 10. In germline, CDR1 is SGHVT, CDR2 SQSDAQ. The CDR3 loop spans 17 amino acids. The chain has TRBV7-4 and TRBJ1-5, with TRBD1 matching 7 bases. The sample was naive CD8+ T cells sorted from blood. This clonotype was obtained from a woman in her 30s in good health. As DNA, the CDR3 is TGTGCCAGCAGCTTAGTTCCGACAGGGTTTGGGAATCAGCCCCAGCATTTT. Translation: CASSLVPTGFGNQPQHF. Supplemented by reference TRBV7-4 and TRBJ1-5, the full variable domain reads GAGVSQSPRYKVAKRGRDVALRCDSISGHVTLYWYRQTLGQGSEVLTYSQSDAQRDKSGRPSGRFSAERPERSVSTLKIQRTEQGDSAVYLCASSLVPTGFGNQPQHFGDGTRLSIL.